This T cell receptor (beta chain) was found in a study of cytomegalovirus exposure and HLA in healthy donors. This clone was detected only a few times. Its antigen is still unknown. Data came from immunoSEQ multiplex PCR; TCRdb stores just in-frame clones and leaves some out. The data show some 210,000 clones, 83% seen once. CDR3 length: 18 residues. CDR1 is SGHTA and CDR2 is FQGNSA in the germline V gene. The junction had 13 bases not matched to a gene; V was cut back by 4 bases and J by 5 bases. Findings and caveats of the study: For cytomegalovirus status, the classifier reportedly gave diagnoses with high specificity and sensitivity. Among TCR sequences, most were rare, though some public TCRs appeared in many donors. Altogether, 160 or so TCR beta chains were recorded as cytomegalovirus-associated.

Sequencing input: PBMCs. The chain carries TRBV7-2 and TRBJ2-5, with TRBD2 matching over 13 bases. The sequence derives from a woman aged 18 to 35 in good health and CMV-seronegative. CDR3 bases: TGTGCCAGCAGCTCCGGACTAGCGGGGGCTGGATGGGGGGAGACCCAGTACTTC. This encodes CASSSGLAGAGWGETQYF.